The clone carrying this TCR beta chain showed up just a few times. Antigen unknown. This specimen comes from a study of T cell repertoires in cytomegalovirus infection. TCRdb reprocessed the reads with MiXCR, giving one entry per CDR3 protein. The sample has some 920,000 distinct CDR3 sequences, roughly a third seen once. The CDR3 covers 14 residues. V lost 8 bases, J lost 4 bases, and 7 bases stayed unmatched. Germline lookup yields CDR1 SGHTA and CDR2 FQGNSA. The sequence came from a human donor in good health (CMV status not recorded). Some clones in this sample may be carry-over from other donors' samples. Material: cultured CD8+ T cells from PBMCs, obtained from culture after CMV antigen stimulation. The chain combines TRBV7-2 with TRBJ2-3, with 9 bases aligning to TRBD2. The CDR3 spells CASPGASGADTQYF. The CDR3 region has the DNA TGTGCCAGCCCCGGGGCTAGCGGGGCAGATACGCAGTATTTT.